The entry that follows covers one T cell receptor (beta chain) sequence. The antigen is not known. Other DNA sequences in the sample encode the same CDR3. Since all of the isolated RNA was reverse transcribed, expressed TCRB transcripts were what got sequenced. Generated by immunoSEQ multiplex PCR, the TCRdb table keeps only in-frame clones and is missing some. The sample includes more than 550,000 clones, 11% to 15% of them seen just once. The entry originates in a study of beta chain features in type 1 diabetes. Study-level points and caveats: When Type 1 diabetes patients were examined, their TCRB CDR3s proved moderately but significantly shorter in all four CD4+ subsets.

The CDR3 contains 12 residues. Trimming shortened V by 3 bases and J by 7 bases, and 10 bases separated the two germline ends. Germline-derived CDR1 and CDR2 are KGHSH and LQKENI. The sample comprised naive CD4+ T cells from blood. The chain uses TRBV18 and TRBJ2-7, with a tentative D call TRBD2 (6 bases). The source of this sequence is a man aged 18-30 years with type 1 diabetes. As DNA, the CDR3 is TGTGCCAGCTCACCCATGGGGGGAGAGCAGTACTTC. Translation: CASSPMGGEQYF.